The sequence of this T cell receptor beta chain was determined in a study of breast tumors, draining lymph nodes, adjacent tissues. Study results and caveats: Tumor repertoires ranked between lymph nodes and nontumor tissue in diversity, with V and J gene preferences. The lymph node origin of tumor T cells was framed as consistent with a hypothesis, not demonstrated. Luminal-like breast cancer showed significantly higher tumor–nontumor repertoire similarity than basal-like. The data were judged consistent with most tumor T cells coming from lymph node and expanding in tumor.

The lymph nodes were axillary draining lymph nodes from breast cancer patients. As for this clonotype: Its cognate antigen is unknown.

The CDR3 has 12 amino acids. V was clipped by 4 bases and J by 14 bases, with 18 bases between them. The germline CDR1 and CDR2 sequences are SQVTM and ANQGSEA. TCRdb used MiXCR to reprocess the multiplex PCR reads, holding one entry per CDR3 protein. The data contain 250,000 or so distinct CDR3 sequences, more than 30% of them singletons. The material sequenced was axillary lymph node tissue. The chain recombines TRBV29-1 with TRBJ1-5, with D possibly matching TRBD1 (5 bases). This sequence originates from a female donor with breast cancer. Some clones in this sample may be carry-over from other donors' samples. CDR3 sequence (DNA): TGCAGCGTTGTTCTGGCAGGGTCCTACGAGCATTTT. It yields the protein CSVVLAGSYEHF.